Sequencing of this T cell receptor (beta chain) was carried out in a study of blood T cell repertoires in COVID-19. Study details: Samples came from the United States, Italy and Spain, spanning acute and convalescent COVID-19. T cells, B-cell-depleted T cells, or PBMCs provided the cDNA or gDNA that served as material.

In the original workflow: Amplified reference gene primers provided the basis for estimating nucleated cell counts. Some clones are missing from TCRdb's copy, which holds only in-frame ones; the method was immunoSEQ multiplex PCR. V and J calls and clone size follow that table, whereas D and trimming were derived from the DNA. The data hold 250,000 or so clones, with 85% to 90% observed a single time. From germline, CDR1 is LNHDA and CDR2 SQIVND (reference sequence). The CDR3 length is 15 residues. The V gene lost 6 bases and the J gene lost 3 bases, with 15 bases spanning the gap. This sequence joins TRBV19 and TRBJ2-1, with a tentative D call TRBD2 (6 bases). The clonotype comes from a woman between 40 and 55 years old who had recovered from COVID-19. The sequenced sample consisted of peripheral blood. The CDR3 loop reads CASSQRGAHYNEQFF. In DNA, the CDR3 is TGTGCCAGTAGCCAGCGCGGGGCTCACTACAATGAGCAGTTCTTC. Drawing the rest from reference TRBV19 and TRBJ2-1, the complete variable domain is DGGITQSPKYLFRKEGQNVTLSCEQNLNHDAMYWYRQDPGQGLRLIYYSQIVNDFQKGDIAEGYSVSREKKESFPLTVTSAQKNPTAFYLCASSQRGAHYNEQFFGPGTRLTVL.